The 27 T cell receptor beta chains below come from one sample, sequenced in a study of CD8 T cells in Susac syndrome. An amount of RNA that ranged from 0.5 to 1 ug was reverse transcribed with random hexamers. MiXCR, run by TCRdb on the immunoSEQ multiplex PCR reads, gives a single entry per CDR3 protein. This table has roughly 130,000 distinct CDR3 sequences, about 95% appearing once. Sequenced input: CD4+ T cells from PBMCs. These receptors came from a human donor with multiple sclerosis.

This clonotype was seen once. This chain joins TRBV18 and TRBJ1-5; TRBD1 is a possible D gene (6 bases). Germline CDR1 is KGHSH and CDR2 is LQKENI. The CDR3 has 16 residues. Trimming left V 4 bases short and J 0 bases short, with 13 bases between. The CDR3 sequence: CASSLGTSNSNQPQHF. The CDR3 DNA sequence: TGTGCCAGCTCACTAGGGACATCCAATAGCAATCAGCCCCAGCATTTT.

The V call is TRBV5-1, the J call TRBJ2-1; D not resolved. V lost 0 bases to trimming and J lost 3 bases, with 7 bases between them. CDR3 size: 14 residues. Germline lookup yields CDR1 SGHRS and CDR2 YFSETQ. CDR3: CASSLDQIYNEQFF. DNA for the CDR3: TGCGCCAGCAGCTTGGATCAGATCTACAATGAGCAGTTCTTC. The complete variable domain, with remaining parts taken from reference TRBV5-1 and TRBJ2-1, reads KAGVTQTPRYLIKTRGQQVTLSCSPISGHRSVSWYQQTPGQGLQFLFEYFSETQRNKGNFPGRFSGRQFSNSRSEMNVSTLELGDSALYLCASSLDQIYNEQFFGPGTRLTVL.

The chain has TRBV10-3 and TRBJ2-7; D ambiguous. Trimming pared 6 bases from V and 3 bases from J, leaving 6 bases between. The CDR3 consists of 11 residues. The V gene's germline CDR1 is ENHRY and CDR2 SYGVKD. CDR3 sequence reads: CAIRNIYEQYF. The CDR3 nucleotides read TGTGCCATCAGGAATATCTACGAGCAGTACTTC.

The genes are TRBV19 and TRBJ1-5; D remains ambiguous. CDR3 length: 13 amino acids. CDR1 and CDR2 from the germline V gene are LNHDA and SQIVND (reference sequence). With 5 bases removed from V and 7 bases from J, the gap between germline ends came to 12 bases. Written as DNA, the CDR3 is TGTGCCAGTAGTCCCTCCTCGGGGCAGCCCCAGCATTTT. It yields the protein CASSPSSGQPQHF.

V usage is TRBV18 and J usage is TRBJ1-2; 12 bases agree with TRBD1. Germline loops: CDR1 KGHSH, CDR2 LQKENI. V gave up 4 bases and J gave up 8 bases; unmatched junction bases: 8. The length of the CDR3 is 15 residues. DNA of the CDR3: TGTGCCAGCTCACTCTCGGGACAGGGGGCGCCCGGCTACACCTTC. This codes for CASSLSGQGAPGYTF.

This chain joins TRBV6-5 and TRBJ1-2; 10 bases map to TRBD1. Germline values: CDR1 MNHEY, CDR2 SVGAGI. The CDR3 contains 14 residues. The V segment lost 8 bases and the J segment 4 bases; nucleotides outside the gene matches: 7. CDR3 residues: CASGPGQGRYGYTF. CDR3 DNA: TGTGCCAGCGGACCGGGACAGGGGCGCTATGGCTACACCTTC.

This chain joins TRBV6-2 or TRBV6-3 and TRBJ2-7; 8 nucleotides align to TRBD2. The germline CDR1 and CDR2 sequences are MNHEY and SVGEGT. J gave up 5 bases and V 6 bases, and 15 bases lay outside the gene matches. This CDR3 contains 16 residues. The CDR3 DNA reads as TGTGCCAGCAGACCGCGGGGGGTTAGGAGAGATGACGAGCAGTACTTC. It yields the protein CASRPRGVRRDDEQYF.

The V and J genes are TRBV6-1 and TRBJ2-3; tentatively, D is TRBD1 or TRBD2 (5 bases each). The CDR3 extends over 16 amino acids. Germline CDR1 MNHNS, CDR2 SASEGT. V lost 6 bases to trimming and J lost 6 bases, with 22 bases between them. The CDR3 DNA reads as TGTGCCAGCAGAGTTTCCGGGACCTACCCATCCGATACGCAGTATTTT. It codes for CASRVSGTYPSDTQYF.

This clonotype was found a few times. V and J are TRBV12-3 or TRBV12-4 and TRBJ2-7, with 9 bases that match TRBD1. The CDR3 spans 16 residues. J gave up 4 bases and V 5 bases, and 12 bases lay outside the gene matches. CDR3 DNA sequence: TGTGCCAGCAGTCAGACCATGGACAGGGGATTTTACGAGCAGTACTTC. Translation: CASSQTMDRGFYEQYF.

The chain couples TRBV20-1 to TRBJ2-3, with 11 bases that match TRBD2. Germline V gene data show CDR1 as DFQATT and CDR2 as SNEGSKA (reference sequence). The V segment lost 6 bases and the J segment 4 bases; nucleotides outside the gene matches: 6. CDR3 length: 14 amino acids. The CDR3 DNA follows: TGCAGTGCACTTAGCGGGGGGGCCGCAGATACGCAGTATTTT. Translating it yields CSALSGGAADTQYF.

This sequence joins TRBV7-2 and TRBJ2-5; D possibly matches TRBD1 or TRBD2 (5 bases each). CDR3 length: 12 residues. The V end lost 5 bases, the J end lost 13 bases, and 17 bases lay between the germline ends. Germline lookup yields CDR1 SGHTA and CDR2 FQGNSA. The CDR3 region is CASSAGTPVAYF. CDR3 nucleotides: TGTGCCAGCAGCGCCGGGACCCCAGTGGCGTACTTC.

The rearrangement joins TRBV4-3 to TRBJ2-3; D could derive from TRBD1 or TRBD2 (6 bases each). Germline V lookup: CDR1 LGHNA, CDR2 YSLEER. The CDR3 is made up of 19 amino acids. The V gene lost 0 bases and the J gene lost 4 bases, with 23 bases spanning the gap. As DNA, the CDR3 is TGCGCCAGCAGCCAAGATTTCGTATTTAAGGGGGGATTCCCAGATACGCAGTATTTT. Protein: CASSQDFVFKGGFPDTQYF.

This clonotype was found once. This rearrangement joins TRBV5-4 to TRBJ2-2; the D is unclear. Trimming shortened V by 0 bases and J by 1 base, and 7 bases separated the two germline ends. This CDR3 region has 15 residues. Germline V gene lookup returns CDR1 SGHNT and CDR2 YYREEE (reference sequence). CDR3: CASSLAAGNTGELFF. The DNA for the CDR3 is TGTGCCAGCAGCTTGGCCGCCGGGAACACCGGGGAGCTGTTTTTT.

V gene TRBV6-5 combines with J gene TRBJ2-3; 7 bases are a match to TRBD2. Germline loops: CDR1 MNHEY, CDR2 SVGAGI. V lost 0 bases to trimming and J lost 8 bases; unmatched junction nucleotides: 8. The CDR3 consists of 15 residues. The CDR3: CASSYSRGVVGTQYF. Here the CDR3 DNA reads TGTGCCAGCAGTTACTCCCGGGGGGTAGTTGGTACGCAGTATTTT.

V usage is TRBV2 and J usage is TRBJ1-3; D gene uncertain. The germline V gene encodes CDR1 SNHLY and CDR2 FYNNEI. V gave up 8 bases and J gave up 4 bases, with 9 bases separating them. The CDR3 loop spans 12 amino acids. The CDR3 nucleotides are TGTGCCAGCGGGTCAGCGGGAAACACCATATATTTT. Translation: CASGSAGNTIYF.

The gene calls are TRBV20-1 and TRBJ1-1; the D is unclear. The germline V gene has CDR1 DFQATT and CDR2 SNEGSKA (reference sequence). The length of the CDR3 is 13 residues. V was cut by 4 bases and J by 2 bases, with 11 bases left in between. DNA of the CDR3: TGCAGTGCTAAGCTACCCCTTAACACTGAAGCTTTCTTT. Its translation: CSAKLPLNTEAFF.

The chain carries TRBV29-1 and TRBJ1-4, with D perhaps matching TRBD1 (6 bases). Germline V gene data show CDR1 as SQVTM and CDR2 as ANQGSEA. The CDR3 sequence is 13 residues long. V dropped 7 bases and J dropped 7 bases, with 16 bases sitting between them. The CDR3 DNA is TGCAGCGCCAGCAGGGGCGCCGGTGAAAAACTGTTTTTT. It is translated as CSASRGAGEKLFF.

V and J are TRBV27 and TRBJ2-7, with TRBD1 as a possible D gene (6 bases). Trimming took 10 bases from V and 0 from J, leaving 16 bases between them. The CDR3 sequence is 14 residues long. Per germline, CDR1 MNHEY and CDR2 SMNVEV (reference sequence). The CDR3 DNA sequence: TGTGCCACCTCAATCGGGACACCCTCCTACGAGCAGTACTTC. This translates into CATSIGTPSYEQYF.

The V gene is TRBV12-3 or TRBV12-4, the J gene TRBJ2-5; D is ambiguous. The CDR3 totals 14 residues. V was cut by 3 bases and J by 2 bases, with 10 bases left in between. CDR3 DNA: TGTGCCAGCAGTTTTGCGGTGGCGCAAGAGACCCAGTACTTC. Encoded protein: CASSFAVAQETQYF.

The CDR3 DNA follows: TGTGCCAGTAGTATACGTCCGTCCGATTTTTATGGCTACACCTTC. It is translated as CASSIRPSDFYGYTF. This chain uses TRBV19 with TRBJ1-2; no clear D gene. Germline CDR1 reads LNHDA; CDR2 reads SQIVND (reference sequence). Trimming cost V 2 bases and J 5 bases, with 15 bases left between them. This CDR3 has 15 amino acids.

J is TRBJ2-3 and V is TRBV29-1, with TRBD1 matching 10 bases. Trimming removed 6 bases from V and 3 bases from J; junction bases left unmatched: 0. The germline CDR1 and CDR2 sequences are SQVTM and ANQGSEA. The CDR3 is 12 amino acids. CDR3 residues: CSVGQGTDTQYF. For the CDR3, the DNA is TGCAGCGTGGGACAGGGGACAGATACGCAGTATTTT.

The V and J genes are TRBV19 and TRBJ1-5; D remains ambiguous. Germline V lookup: CDR1 LNHDA, CDR2 SQIVND (reference sequence). V dropped 5 bases and J dropped 7 bases, with 12 bases sitting between them. The CDR3 has 13 amino acids. The CDR3 nucleotides are TGTGCCAGTAGTTTGAGGGAGGAACAGCCCCAGCATTTT. This codes for CASSLREEQPQHF.

The chain links TRBV6-1 to TRBJ2-7; 11 nucleotides match TRBD1. Trimming at V came to 2 bases and at J to 5 bases, leaving 11 bases not matched to a gene. Germline V CDR1 and CDR2: MNHNS, SASEGT. The CDR3 extends over 17 amino acids. The CDR3 nucleotides are TGTGCCAGCAGTGAAAAATCAGGCGGGACAGGGGGACACGAGCAGTACTTC. It specifies CASSEKSGGTGGHEQYF.

The chain has TRBV29-1 and TRBJ2-5, with 9 nucleotides matching TRBD2. Losses at the gene ends were 0 bases for V and 7 bases for J; bases not matched to a gene: 9. The germline V gene encodes CDR1 SQVTM and CDR2 ANQGSEA. CDR3 length equals 15 residues. CDR3 sequence: CSVEDPAGGTRTQYF. The CDR3 region has the DNA TGCAGCGTTGAAGATCCTGCGGGGGGGACCCGGACCCAGTACTTC.

The V and J genes are TRBV12-3 or TRBV12-4 and TRBJ1-2, with D maybe TRBD1 (5 bases). The germline V and J ends were trimmed by 1 base and 5 bases, with 14 bases remaining between them. The CDR3 totals 15 residues. The CDR3 is CASSLGGLGEYGYTF. DNA for the CDR3: TGTGCCAGCAGTTTAGGAGGGCTAGGGGAGTATGGCTACACCTTC.

CDR3 protein: CAISGPVKDEQYF. CDR3 nucleotides: TGTGCCATCTCCGGGCCTGTAAAAGACGAGCAGTACTTC. V gene TRBV10-3 combines with J gene TRBJ2-7; D gene unclear. V lost 8 bases and J lost 5, with 16 bases in between. There are 13 residues in the CDR3. The germline V gene encodes CDR1 ENHRY and CDR2 SYGVKD.

The genes are TRBV11-2 and TRBJ2-5; the match to TRBD1 covers 7 bases. V trimming: 1 base; J trimming: 7 bases; junction bases outside the gene matches: 9. This CDR3 contains 15 residues. Germline V gene data show CDR1 as SGHAT and CDR2 as FQNNGV. DNA for the CDR3: TGTGCCAGCAGCTTAGGCGACACAGGGGTCGGGACCCAGTACTTC. It yields the protein CASSLGDTGVGTQYF.